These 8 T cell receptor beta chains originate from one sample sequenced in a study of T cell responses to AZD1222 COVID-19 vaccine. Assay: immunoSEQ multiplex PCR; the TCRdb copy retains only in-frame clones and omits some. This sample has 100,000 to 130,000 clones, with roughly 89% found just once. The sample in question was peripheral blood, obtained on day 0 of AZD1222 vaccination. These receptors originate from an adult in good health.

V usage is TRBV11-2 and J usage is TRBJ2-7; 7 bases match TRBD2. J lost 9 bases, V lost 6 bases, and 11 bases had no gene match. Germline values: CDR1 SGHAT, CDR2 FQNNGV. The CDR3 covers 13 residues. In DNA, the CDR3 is TGTGCCAGCAGTTTCTCCCGGGACTACACGCAGTACTTC. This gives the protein CASSFSRDYTQYF.

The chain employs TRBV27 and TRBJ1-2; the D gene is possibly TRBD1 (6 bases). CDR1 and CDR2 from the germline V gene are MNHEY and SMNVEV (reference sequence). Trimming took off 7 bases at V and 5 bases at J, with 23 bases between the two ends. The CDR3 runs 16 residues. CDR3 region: CASTAVGAGRAYGYTF. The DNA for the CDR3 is TGTGCCAGCACTGCGGTGGGGGCAGGGAGGGCTTATGGCTACACCTTC.

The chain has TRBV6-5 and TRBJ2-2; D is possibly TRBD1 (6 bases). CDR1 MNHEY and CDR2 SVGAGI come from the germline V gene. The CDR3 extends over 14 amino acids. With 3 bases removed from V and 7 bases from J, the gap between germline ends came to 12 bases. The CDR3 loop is CASSYQGQIGELFF. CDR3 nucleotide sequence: TGTGCCAGCAGTTATCAGGGGCAGATCGGGGAGCTGTTTTTT.

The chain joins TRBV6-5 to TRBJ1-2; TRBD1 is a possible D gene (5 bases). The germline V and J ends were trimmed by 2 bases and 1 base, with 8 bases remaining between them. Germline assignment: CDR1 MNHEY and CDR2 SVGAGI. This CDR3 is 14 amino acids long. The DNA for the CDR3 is TGTGCCAGCAGTTACAGGGGCCGTAACTATGGCTACACCTTC. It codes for CASSYRGRNYGYTF.

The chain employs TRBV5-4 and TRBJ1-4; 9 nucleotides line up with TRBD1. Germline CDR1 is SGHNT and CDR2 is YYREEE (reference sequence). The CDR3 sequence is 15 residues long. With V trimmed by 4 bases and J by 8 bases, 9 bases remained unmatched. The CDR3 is CASSATQGAEEKLFF. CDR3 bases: TGTGCCAGCAGCGCAACACAGGGGGCAGAGGAAAAACTGTTTTTT.

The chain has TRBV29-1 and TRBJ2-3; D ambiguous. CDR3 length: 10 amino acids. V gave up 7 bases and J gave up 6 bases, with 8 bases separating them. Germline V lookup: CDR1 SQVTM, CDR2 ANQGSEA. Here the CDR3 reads CSAVRDTQYF. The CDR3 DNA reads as TGCAGCGCGGTCCGGGATACGCAGTATTTT.

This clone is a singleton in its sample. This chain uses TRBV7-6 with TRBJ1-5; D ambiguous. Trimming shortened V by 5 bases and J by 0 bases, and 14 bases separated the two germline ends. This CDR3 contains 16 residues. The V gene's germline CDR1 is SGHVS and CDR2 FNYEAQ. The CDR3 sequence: CASSPRGRLSNQPQHF. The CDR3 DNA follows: TGTGCCAGCAGCCCGCGAGGGCGGCTTAGCAATCAGCCCCAGCATTTT. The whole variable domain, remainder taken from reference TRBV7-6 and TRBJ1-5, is GAGVSQSPRYKVTKRGQDVALRCDPISGHVSLYWYRQALGQGPEFLTYFNYEAQQDKSGLPNDRFSAERPEGSISTLTIQRTEQRDSAMYRCASSPRGRLSNQPQHFGDGTRLSIL.

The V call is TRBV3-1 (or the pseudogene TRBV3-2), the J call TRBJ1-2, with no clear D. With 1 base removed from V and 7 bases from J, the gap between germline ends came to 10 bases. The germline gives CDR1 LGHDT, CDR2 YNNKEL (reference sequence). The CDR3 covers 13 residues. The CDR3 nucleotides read TGTGCCAGCAGCCAAGCGGGCATGAGTGGCTACACCTTC. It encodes CASSQAGMSGYTF.